This T cell receptor (beta chain) was captured by sequencing in a study of brain T cells in children with intractable seizures. This clone was seen just once. Its specificity is unknown. The CDR3 covers 17 residues. Per the germline V gene, CDR1 is MNHEY and CDR2 is SMNVEV (reference sequence). Trimming took off 0 bases at V and 2 bases at J, with 16 bases between the two ends. Sequencing used immunoSEQ multiplex PCR; TCRdb keeps in-frame clones, though not all of them. The sample shows more than 3,500 clones, around 73% of them seen only once. General observations from the study: HCMV serostatus was not known, and viral specificity came from CDR3 similarity only.

The sequenced cases were selected for having the highest brain T cell transcript signatures. The sequence was obtained from a girl aged 2-10 years with Rasmussen encephalitis and intractable seizures. The V call is TRBV27, the J call TRBJ1-2; weak D call: TRBD1 (6 bases). Sequenced here: resected brain tissue, sampled at surgery. The CDR3 DNA follows: TGTGCCAGCAGTTTATCGAGGGGGGGCGCGGGAAACTATGGCTACACCTTC. As protein: CASSLSRGGAGNYGYTF.